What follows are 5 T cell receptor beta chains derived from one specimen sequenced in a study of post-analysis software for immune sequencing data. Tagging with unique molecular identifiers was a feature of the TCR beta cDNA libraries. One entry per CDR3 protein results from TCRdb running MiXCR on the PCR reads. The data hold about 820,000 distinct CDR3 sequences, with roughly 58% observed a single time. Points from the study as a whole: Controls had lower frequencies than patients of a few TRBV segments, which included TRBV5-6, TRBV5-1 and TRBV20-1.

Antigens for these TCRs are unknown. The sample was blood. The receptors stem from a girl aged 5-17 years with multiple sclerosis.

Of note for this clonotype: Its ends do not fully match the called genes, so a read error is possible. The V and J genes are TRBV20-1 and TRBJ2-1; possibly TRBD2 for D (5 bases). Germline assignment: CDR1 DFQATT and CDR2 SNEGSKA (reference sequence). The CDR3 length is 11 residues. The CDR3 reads CRASFYNEQFF. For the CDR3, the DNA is TGCAGGGCTAGCTTCTACAATGAGCAGTTCTTC.

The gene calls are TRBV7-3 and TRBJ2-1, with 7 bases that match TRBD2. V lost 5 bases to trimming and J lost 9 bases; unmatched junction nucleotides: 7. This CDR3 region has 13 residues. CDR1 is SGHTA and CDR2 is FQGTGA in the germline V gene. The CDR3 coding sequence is TGTGCCAGCAGCCCCGCGGGGGATGGTGAGCAGTTCTTC. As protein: CASSPAGDGEQFF.

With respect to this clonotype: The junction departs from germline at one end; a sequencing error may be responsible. CDR3 sequence (DNA): TGCAGTGCTAGAGATCAAGGGCGGGGGGACTTC. It specifies CSARDQGRGDF. This chain connects TRBV20-1 to TRBJ2-4; 8 nucleotides match TRBD2. The CDR3 loop spans 11 amino acids. The germline V gene has CDR1 DFQATT and CDR2 SNEGSKA (reference sequence).

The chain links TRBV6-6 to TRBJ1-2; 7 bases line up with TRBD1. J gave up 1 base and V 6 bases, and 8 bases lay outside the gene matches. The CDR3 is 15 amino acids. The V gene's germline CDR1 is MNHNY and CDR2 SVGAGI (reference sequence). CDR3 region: CASRPGTVLNYGYTF. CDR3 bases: TGTGCCAGCAGACCCGGGACAGTGCTTAACTATGGCTACACCTTC.

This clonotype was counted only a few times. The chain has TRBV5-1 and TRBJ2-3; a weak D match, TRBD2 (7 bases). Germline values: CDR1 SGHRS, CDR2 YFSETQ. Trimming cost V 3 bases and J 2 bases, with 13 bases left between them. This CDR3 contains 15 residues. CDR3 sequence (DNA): TGCGCCAGCAGCTATGGAGGGGGGGACACAGATACGCAGTATTTT. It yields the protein CASSYGGGDTDTQYF.